The 9 T cell receptor beta chains below all came from one sample that was sequenced in a study of monozygotic twins with inflammatory bowel disease. TCRdb derives one entry per CDR3 protein from the 5' RACE reads, leaving out DNA. This sample's clone table lists some 400,000 distinct CDR3 sequences. The sample taken for sequencing was blood. Source of these receptors: a human donor with ulcerative colitis or Crohn's disease, or a healthy co-twin of an affected twin (not recorded which).

The CDR3 protein is CASSPQDSRYQPQHF. This chain uses TRBV4-1 with TRBJ1-5; the TRBD1 assignment by TCRdb is unverifiable without DNA. This CDR3 comprises 15 residues. In germline, CDR1 is MGHRA, CDR2 YSYEKL.

V is TRBV6-5 and J is TRBJ2-5; lacking DNA, the TRBD2 call made by TCRdb goes unchecked. Germline V gene sequence: CDR1 MNHEY, CDR2 SVGAGI. The CDR3 runs 15 residues. The CDR3: CASSYGLAGGETQYF.

V is TRBV6-1 and J is TRBJ1-2; TCRdb outputs TRBD1, but without DNA this stays unchecked. Per the germline V gene, CDR1 is MNHNS and CDR2 is SASEGT. There are 12 residues in the CDR3. The CDR3 sequence is CASLNGASGYTF.

V gene TRBV25-1 combines with J gene TRBJ2-3; as DNA is missing, the TRBD1 call by TCRdb cannot be tested. The CDR3 totals 14 residues. Germline V gives CDR1 MGHDK, CDR2 SYGVNS. The CDR3 protein is CASSNPEGTDTQYF.

The rearrangement joins TRBV20-1 to TRBJ1-1; checking the TCRdb D call of TRBD1 is not possible without DNA. Germline CDR1 reads DFQATT; CDR2 reads SNEGSKA (reference sequence). The length of the CDR3 is 14 residues. The chain's CDR3 is CSASGPTGDTEAFF.

The rearrangement joins TRBV29-1 to TRBJ2-1; TCRdb proposes TRBD2, but this gene call is untestable without DNA. The CDR3 length is 16 residues. From germline, CDR1 is SQVTM and CDR2 ANQGSEA. This chain's CDR3 is CSVEGDFRTSINEQFF.

V and J are TRBV7-2 and TRBJ2-3; absent DNA, TCRdb's TRBD2 call cannot be checked. The germline CDR1 and CDR2 sequences are SGHTA and FQGNSA. The CDR3 loop spans 15 amino acids. The CDR3 here is CASSFISGSADTQYF.

The rearrangement joins TRBV29-1 to TRBJ2-7; TCRdb selects TRBD1, and the lack of DNA leaves this call unchecked. The CDR3 has 13 amino acids. Germline CDR1 and CDR2: SQVTM and ANQGSEA. The CDR3 reads CSVGDRVSDEQYF.

The chain links TRBV29-1 to TRBJ1-1; TCRdb names TRBD1, which stays unverified in the absence of DNA. The CDR3 runs 13 residues. Germline-derived CDR1 and CDR2 are SQVTM and ANQGSEA. CDR3 region: CSVSDRGGTEAFF.